This T cell receptor beta chain was recorded in a study of T-cell reconstitution after alpha-beta-depleted transplantation in children. This clonotype was recorded many times. The authors prepared the TCRbeta library with unique molecular identifiers. TCRdb itself ran the PCR reads through MiXCR, one entry per CDR3 protein. The sample lists some 600,000 distinct CDR3 sequences, roughly 17% occurring once. The clonotype comes from a human donor who donated a stem cell graft to a child with acute myeloid leukemia. The input for sequencing was PBMCs from the stem cell graft donor, taken from the stem cell graft.

The CDR3 loop reads CSARDMAGGYTDTQYF. For the CDR3, the DNA is TGCAGTGCTAGAGATATGGCGGGGGGGTACACAGATACGCAGTATTTT. The chain recombines TRBV20-1 with TRBJ2-3; 9 positions agree with TRBD2. The CDR3 length is 16 residues. V trimming: 0 bases; J trimming: 2 bases; junction bases outside the gene matches: 6. Germline V gives CDR1 DFQATT, CDR2 SNEGSKA (reference sequence).